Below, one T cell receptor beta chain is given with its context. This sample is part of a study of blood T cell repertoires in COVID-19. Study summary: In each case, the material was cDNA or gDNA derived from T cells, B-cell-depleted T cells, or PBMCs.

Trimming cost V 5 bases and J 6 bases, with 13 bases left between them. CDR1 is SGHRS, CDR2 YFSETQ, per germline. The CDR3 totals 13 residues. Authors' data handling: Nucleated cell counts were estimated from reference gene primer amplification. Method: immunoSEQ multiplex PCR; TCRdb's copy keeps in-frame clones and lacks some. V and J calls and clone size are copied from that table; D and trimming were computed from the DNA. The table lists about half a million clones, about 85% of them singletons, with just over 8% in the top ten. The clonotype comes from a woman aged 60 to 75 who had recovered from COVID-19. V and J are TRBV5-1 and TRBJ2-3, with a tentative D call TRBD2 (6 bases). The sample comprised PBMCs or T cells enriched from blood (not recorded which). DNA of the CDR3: TGCGCCAGCAGAGACACTGGGGGGGATACGCAGTATTTT. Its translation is CASRDTGGDTQYF. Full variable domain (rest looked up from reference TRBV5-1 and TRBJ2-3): KAGVTQTPRYLIKTRGQQVTLSCSPISGHRSVSWYQQTPGQGLQFLFEYFSETQRNKGNFPGRFSGRQFSNSRSEMNVSTLELGDSALYLCASRDTGGDTQYFGPGTRLTVL.